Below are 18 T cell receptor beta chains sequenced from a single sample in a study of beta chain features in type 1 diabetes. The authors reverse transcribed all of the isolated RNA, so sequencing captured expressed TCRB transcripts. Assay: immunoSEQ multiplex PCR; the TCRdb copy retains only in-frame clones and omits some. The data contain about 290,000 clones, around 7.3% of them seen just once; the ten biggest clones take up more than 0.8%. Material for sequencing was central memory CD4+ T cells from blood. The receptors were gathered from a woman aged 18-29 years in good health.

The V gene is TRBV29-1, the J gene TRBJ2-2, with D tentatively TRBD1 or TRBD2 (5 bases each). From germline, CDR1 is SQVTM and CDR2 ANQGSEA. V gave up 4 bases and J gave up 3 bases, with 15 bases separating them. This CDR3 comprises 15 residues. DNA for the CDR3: TGCAGCGTTGTCCCGGGGCGATGGGACACCGGGGAGCTGTTTTTT. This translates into CSVVPGRWDTGELFF.

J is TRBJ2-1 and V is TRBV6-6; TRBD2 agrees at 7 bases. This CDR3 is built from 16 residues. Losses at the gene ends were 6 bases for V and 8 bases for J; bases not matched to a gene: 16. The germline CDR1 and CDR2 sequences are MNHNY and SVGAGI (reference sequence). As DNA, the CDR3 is TGTGCCAGCAGGACCCGAACTAGCGATTGGAACTATGAGCAGTTCTTC. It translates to CASRTRTSDWNYEQFF.

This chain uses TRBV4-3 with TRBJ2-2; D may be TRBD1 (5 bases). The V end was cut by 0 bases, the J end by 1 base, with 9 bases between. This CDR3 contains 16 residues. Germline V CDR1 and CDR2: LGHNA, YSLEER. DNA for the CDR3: TGCGCCAGCAGCCAAGACGTGGGGCAGAACACCGGGGAGCTGTTTTTT. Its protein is CASSQDVGQNTGELFF.

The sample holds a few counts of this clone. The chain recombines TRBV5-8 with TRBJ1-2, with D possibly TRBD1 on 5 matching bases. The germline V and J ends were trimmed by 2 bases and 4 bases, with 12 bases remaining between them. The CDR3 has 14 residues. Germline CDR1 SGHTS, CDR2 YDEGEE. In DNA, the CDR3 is TGTGCCAGCAGCTTATTGTCAGACAGCTATGGCTACACCTTC. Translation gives CASSLLSDSYGYTF.

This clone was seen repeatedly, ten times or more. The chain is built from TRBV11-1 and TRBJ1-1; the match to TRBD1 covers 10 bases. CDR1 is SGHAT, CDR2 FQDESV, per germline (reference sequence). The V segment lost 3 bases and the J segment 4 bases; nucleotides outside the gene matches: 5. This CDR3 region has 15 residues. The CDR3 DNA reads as TGTGCCAGCAGCTTTGACAGGGGGCAAAGCACTGAAGCTTTCTTT. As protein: CASSFDRGQSTEAFF.

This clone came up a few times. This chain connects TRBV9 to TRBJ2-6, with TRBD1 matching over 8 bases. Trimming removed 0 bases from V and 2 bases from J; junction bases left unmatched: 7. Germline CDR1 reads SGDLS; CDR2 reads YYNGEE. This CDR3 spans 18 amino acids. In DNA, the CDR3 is TGTGCCAGCAGCGTAGTCGCAGGGGGCGCGACTGGGGCCAACGTCCTGACTTTC. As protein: CASSVVAGGATGANVLTF.

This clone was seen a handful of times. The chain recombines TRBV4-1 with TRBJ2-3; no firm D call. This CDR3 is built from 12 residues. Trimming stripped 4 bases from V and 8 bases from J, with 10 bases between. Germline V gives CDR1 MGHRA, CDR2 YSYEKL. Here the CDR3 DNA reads TGCGCCAGCAGCCTCGGACCAGGTACGCAGTATTTT. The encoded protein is CASSLGPGTQYF.

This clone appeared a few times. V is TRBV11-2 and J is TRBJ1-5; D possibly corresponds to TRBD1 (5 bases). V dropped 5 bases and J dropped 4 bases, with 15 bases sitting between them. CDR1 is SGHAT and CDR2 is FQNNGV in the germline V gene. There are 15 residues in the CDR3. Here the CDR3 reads CASSLTVNSNQPQHF. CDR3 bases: TGTGCCAGCAGCCTGACAGTTAATTCAAATCAGCCCCAGCATTTT.

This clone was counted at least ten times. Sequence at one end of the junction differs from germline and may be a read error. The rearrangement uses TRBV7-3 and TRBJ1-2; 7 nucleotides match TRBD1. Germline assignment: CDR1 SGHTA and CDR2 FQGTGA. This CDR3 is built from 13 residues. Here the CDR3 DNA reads TGTGCCAGCAGCTTAACGTTTGGCGACAGGGCCTCCTTC. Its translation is CASSLTFGDRASF.

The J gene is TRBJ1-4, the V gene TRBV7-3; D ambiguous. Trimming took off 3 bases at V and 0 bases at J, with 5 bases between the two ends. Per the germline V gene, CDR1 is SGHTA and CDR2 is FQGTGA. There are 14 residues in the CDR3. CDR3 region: CASSFQPTNEKLFF. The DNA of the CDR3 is TGTGCCAGCAGCTTTCAGCCAACTAATGAAAAACTGTTTTTT.

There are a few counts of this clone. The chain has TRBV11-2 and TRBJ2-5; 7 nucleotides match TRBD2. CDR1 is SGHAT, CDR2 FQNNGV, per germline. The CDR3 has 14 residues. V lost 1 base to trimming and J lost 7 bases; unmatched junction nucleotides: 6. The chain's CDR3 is CASSLGTRVGTQYF. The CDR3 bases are TGTGCCAGCAGCTTAGGGACTAGAGTAGGGACCCAGTACTTC.

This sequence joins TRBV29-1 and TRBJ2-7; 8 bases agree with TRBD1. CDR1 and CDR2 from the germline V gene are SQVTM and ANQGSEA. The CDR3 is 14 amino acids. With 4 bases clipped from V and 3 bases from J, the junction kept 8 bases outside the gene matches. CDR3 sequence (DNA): TGCAGCGTTGGCAAGGACAGGGCGAGCTACGAGCAGTACTTC. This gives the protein CSVGKDRASYEQYF.

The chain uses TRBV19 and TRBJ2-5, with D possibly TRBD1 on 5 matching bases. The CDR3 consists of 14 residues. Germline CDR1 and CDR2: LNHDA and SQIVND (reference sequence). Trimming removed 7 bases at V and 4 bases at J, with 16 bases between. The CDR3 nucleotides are TGTGCCAGTAAGCCAAGGGGCAGGGCAGAGACCCAGTACTTC. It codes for CASKPRGRAETQYF.

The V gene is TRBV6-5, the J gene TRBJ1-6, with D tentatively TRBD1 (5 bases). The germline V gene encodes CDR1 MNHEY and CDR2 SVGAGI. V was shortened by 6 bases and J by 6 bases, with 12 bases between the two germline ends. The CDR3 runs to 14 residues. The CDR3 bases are TGTGCCAGCAGCGTGGGGGATTTTAATTCACCCCTCCACTTT. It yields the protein CASSVGDFNSPLHF.

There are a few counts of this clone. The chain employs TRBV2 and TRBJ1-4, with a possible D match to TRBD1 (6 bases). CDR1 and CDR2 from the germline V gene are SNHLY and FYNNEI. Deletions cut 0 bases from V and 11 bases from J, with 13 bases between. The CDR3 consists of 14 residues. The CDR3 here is CASSEAYGGRKLFF. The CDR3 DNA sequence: TGTGCCAGCAGTGAAGCGTACGGGGGGCGGAAACTGTTTTTT.

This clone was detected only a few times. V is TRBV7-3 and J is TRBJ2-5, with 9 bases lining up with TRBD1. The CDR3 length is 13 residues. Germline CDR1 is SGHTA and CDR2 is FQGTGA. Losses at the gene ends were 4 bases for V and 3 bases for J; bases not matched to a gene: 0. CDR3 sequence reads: CASSWDREETQYF. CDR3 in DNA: TGTGCCAGCAGCTGGGACAGGGAAGAGACCCAGTACTTC.

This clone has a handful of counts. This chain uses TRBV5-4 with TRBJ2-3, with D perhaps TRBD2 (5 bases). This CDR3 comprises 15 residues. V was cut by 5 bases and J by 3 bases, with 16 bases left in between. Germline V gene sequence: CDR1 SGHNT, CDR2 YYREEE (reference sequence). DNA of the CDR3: TGTGCCAGCAGTCAGTGGCCGCGCGGGACAGATACGCAGTATTTT. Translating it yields CASSQWPRGTDTQYF.

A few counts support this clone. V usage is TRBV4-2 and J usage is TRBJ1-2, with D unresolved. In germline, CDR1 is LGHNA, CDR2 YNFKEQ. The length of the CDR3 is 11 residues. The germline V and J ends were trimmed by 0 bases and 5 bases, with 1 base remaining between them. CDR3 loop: CASSQEYGYTF. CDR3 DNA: TGTGCCAGCAGCCAAGAATATGGCTACACCTTC.